This T cell receptor beta chain came from a study of T cell clonality in common variable immunodeficiency. Study-wide findings and caveats: In common variable immunodeficiency, TCR beta chains reportedly carried fewer deletions and N-nucleotide insertions.

This table comes from immunoSEQ multiplex PCR, and its TCRdb copy is limited to in-frame clones, with some not included. The profile covers just under 20,000 clones, none occurring a single time. The CDR3 loop spans 15 amino acids. Per the germline V gene, CDR1 is SGHAT and CDR2 is FQNNGV. V lost 5 bases to trimming and J lost 3 bases, with 17 bases between them. This clone was picked up many times. Its matching antigen is unknown. The CDR3 end falls 3 residues outside the read, so it is completed with the germline J gene. This receptor was obtained from a human donor with common variable immunodeficiency. The sequencing input was peripheral blood mononuclear cells. J is TRBJ2-7 and V is TRBV11-2; maybe TRBD1 (6 bases). The sequenced part of the CDR3 DNA is TGTGCCAGCAGCCTACGGGCAGGGGCGGGCTACGAG. Its protein product is CASSLRAGAGYE. The full CDR3 protein is CASSLRAGAGYEQYF.